These T cell receptor beta chains were read from a single sample in a study of blood T cell repertoires in COVID-19. The method was immunoSEQ multiplex PCR; TCRdb's version includes in-frame clones alone and lacks a portion of them. The data show over 10,000 clones, with around four fifths seen just once and 30% to 35% held by the top ten. Sequenced material: peripheral blood. These TCRs come from a human donor in a cohort sampled during active COVID-19. CDR3s include the opening cysteine and the closing phenylalanine or tryptophan. A D gene is named only where the DNA matches it firmly. Clone size is stated in some rows and not others, as once, few, many or a class when expanded.

V gene: TRBV11-2; J gene: TRBJ2-7; D gene: -; clone size: -; CDR3 protein: CASSVATNEQYF; CDR3 DNA: TGTGCCAGCAGCGTGGCCACAAACGAGCAGTACTTC
V gene: TRBV18; J gene: TRBJ1-6; D gene: -; clone size: -; CDR3 protein: CASSFTGWESPLHF; CDR3 DNA: TGTGCCAGCTCGTTTACAGGGTGGGAATCACCCCTCCACTTT
V gene: TRBV4-1; J gene: TRBJ1-6; D gene: -; clone size: -; CDR3 protein: CASSQDQGRRDSPLHF; CDR3 DNA: TGCGCCAGCAGCCAAGATCAGGGAAGAAGGGATTCACCCCTCCACTTT
V gene: TRBV4-3; J gene: TRBJ2-2; D gene: -; clone size: -; CDR3 protein: CASSQDLTGRTGELFF; CDR3 DNA: TGCGCCAGCAGCCAAGATTTGACAGGGAGGACCGGGGAGCTGTTTTTT
V gene: TRBV7-6; J gene: TRBJ1-2; D gene: TRBD1; clone size: -; CDR3 protein: CASSSGQGEDGYTF; CDR3 DNA: TGTGCCAGCAGCTCAGGACAGGGGGAAGATGGCTACACCTTC
V gene: TRBV29-1; J gene: TRBJ1-4; D gene: -; clone size: -; CDR3 protein: CSVELMGAYEKLFF; CDR3 DNA: TGCAGCGTTGAACTCATGGGGGCATACGAAAAACTGTTTTTT
V gene: TRBV5-6; J gene: TRBJ2-2; D gene: -; clone size: -; CDR3 protein: CASSLAETSNTGELFF; CDR3 DNA: TGTGCCAGCAGCTTGGCCGAGACTTCGAACACCGGGGAGCTGTTTTTT
V gene: TRBV2; J gene: TRBJ2-3; D gene: -; clone size: -; CDR3 protein: CASGRGDYTDTQYF; CDR3 DNA: TGTGCCAGCGGAAGGGGGGACTACACAGATACGCAGTATTTT
V gene: TRBV30; J gene: TRBJ1-3; D gene: -; clone size: once; CDR3 protein: CAFGGYGNTIYF; CDR3 DNA: TGTGCCTTTGGGGGGTATGGAAACACCATATATTTT
V gene: TRBV25-1; J gene: TRBJ2-1; D gene: -; clone size: -; CDR3 protein: CASSTPDKGYNEQFF; CDR3 DNA: TGTGCCAGCAGTACCCCGGACAAGGGTTACAATGAGCAGTTCTTC
V gene: TRBV13; J gene: TRBJ2-1; D gene: TRBD2; clone size: -; CDR3 protein: CASSLLAGGVWREQFF; CDR3 DNA: TGTGCCAGCAGTTTGCTAGCGGGGGGCGTCTGGCGTGAGCAGTTCTTC
V gene: TRBV5-1; J gene: TRBJ2-2; D gene: TRBD2; clone size: few; CDR3 protein: CASSLETSGNTGELFF; CDR3 DNA: TGCGCCAGCAGCTTGGAGACTAGCGGGAACACCGGGGAGCTGTTTTTT
V gene: TRBV3-1/TRBV3-2; J gene: TRBJ2-3; D gene: TRBD1; clone size: -; CDR3 protein: CATRRQGAPNTQYF; CDR3 DNA: TGTGCCACCAGGAGACAGGGGGCTCCTAATACGCAGTATTTT
V gene: TRBV13; J gene: TRBJ2-7; D gene: -; clone size: -; CDR3 protein: CASSFYRVTNEQYF; CDR3 DNA: TGTGCCAGCAGCTTTTACCGGGTCACCAACGAGCAGTACTTC
V gene: TRBV5-1; J gene: TRBJ2-7; D gene: TRBD1; clone size: -; CDR3 protein: CASRWTGSSYEQYF; CDR3 DNA: TGCGCCAGCAGATGGACAGGGAGCTCCTACGAGCAGTACTTC
V gene: TRBV28; J gene: TRBJ1-5; D gene: TRBD1; clone size: medium-sized; CDR3 protein: CASTWDSREPQHF; CDR3 DNA: TGTGCCAGCACCTGGGACAGTCGGGAGCCCCAGCATTTT